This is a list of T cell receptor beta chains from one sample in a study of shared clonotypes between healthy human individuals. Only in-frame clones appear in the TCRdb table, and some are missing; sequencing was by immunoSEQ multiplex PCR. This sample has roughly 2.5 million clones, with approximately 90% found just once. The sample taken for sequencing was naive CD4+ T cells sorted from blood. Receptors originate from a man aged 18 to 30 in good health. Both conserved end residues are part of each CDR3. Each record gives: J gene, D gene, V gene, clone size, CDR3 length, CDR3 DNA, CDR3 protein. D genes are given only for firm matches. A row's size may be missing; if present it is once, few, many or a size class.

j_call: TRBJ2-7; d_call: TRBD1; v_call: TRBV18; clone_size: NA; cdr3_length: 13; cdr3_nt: TGTGCCAGCTCACCAGTACAGGGGTACGAGCAGTACTTC; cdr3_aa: CASSPVQGYEQYF
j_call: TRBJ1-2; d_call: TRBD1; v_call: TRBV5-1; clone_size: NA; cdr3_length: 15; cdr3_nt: TGCGCCAGCAGCTTTGAGGGGGCAGGAATCTATGGCTACACCTTC; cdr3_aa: CASSFEGAGIYGYTF
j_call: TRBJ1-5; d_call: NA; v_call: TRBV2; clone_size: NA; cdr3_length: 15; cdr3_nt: TGTGCCAGCAGAAAGAGTAAGGACAGCAATCAGCCCCAGCATTTT; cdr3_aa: CASRKSKDSNQPQHF
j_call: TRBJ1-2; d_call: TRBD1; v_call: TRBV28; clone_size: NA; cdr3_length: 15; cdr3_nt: TGTGCCAGCAGTTTACCGGACAGGGGCGACTATGGCTACACCTTC; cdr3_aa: CASSLPDRGDYGYTF
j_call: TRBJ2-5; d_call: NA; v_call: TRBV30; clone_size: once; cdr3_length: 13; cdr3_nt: TGTGCCTGGAGTCTAGCGCTTCAAGAGACCCAGTACTTC; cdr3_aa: CAWSLALQETQYF
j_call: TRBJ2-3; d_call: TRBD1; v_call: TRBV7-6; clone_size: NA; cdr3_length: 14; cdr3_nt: TGTGCCAGCAGCTTGGGACAGGGAAGAGATACGCAGTATTTT; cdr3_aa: CASSLGQGRDTQYF
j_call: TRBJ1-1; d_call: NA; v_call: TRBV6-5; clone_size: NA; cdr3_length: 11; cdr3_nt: TGTGCCACCCGTACCTTGACTGAAGCTTTCTTT; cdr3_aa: CATRTLTEAFF
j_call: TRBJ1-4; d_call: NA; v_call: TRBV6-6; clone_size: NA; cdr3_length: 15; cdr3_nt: TGTGCCAGCAGTCCACCGGGGCTGGCTAATGAAAAACTGTTTTTT; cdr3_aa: CASSPPGLANEKLFF
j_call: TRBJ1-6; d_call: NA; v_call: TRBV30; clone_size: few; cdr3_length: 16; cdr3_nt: TGTGCCTGGAGTCCCCTGCGAGCAGGGCTCGATTCACCCCTCCACTTT; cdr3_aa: CAWSPLRAGLDSPLHF
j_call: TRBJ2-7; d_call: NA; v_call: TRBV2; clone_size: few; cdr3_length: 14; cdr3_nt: TGTGCCAGCCTCCGGGTCTCGTCCTCCTACGAGCAGTACTTC; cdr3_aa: CASLRVSSSYEQYF
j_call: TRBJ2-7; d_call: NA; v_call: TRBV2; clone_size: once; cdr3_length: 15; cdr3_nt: TGTGCCAGCAGTCCCCCCCGGGACTTACATCACGAGCAGTACTTC; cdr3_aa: CASSPPRDLHHEQYF
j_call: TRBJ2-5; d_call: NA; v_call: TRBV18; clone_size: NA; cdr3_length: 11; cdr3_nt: TGTGCCAGCTCAGGGGACGAGACCCAGTACTTC; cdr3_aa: CASSGDETQYF
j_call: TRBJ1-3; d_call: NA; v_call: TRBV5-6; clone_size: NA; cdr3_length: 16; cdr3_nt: TGTGCCAGCAGCTTGGGTCCGGAGGGCAGTGGAAACACCATATATTTT; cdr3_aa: CASSLGPEGSGNTIYF
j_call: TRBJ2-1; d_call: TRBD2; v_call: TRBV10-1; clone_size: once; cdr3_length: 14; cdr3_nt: TGCGCCAGCAACGGCGGGAGGGCCGGGGATGAGCAGTTCTTC; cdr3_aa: CASNGGRAGDEQFF